This T cell receptor (beta chain) was captured by sequencing in a study of T cells in tumors after PD-1 blockade. Study information: Treatment was either pembrolizumab 200 mg every 3 weeks or cemiplimab 350 mg every 2 weeks. Daily vismodegib 150 mg continued in a subset of anti-PD-1-treated patients.

The table lists this clone with a count of one. Here immunoSEQ multiplex PCR was the method, and the copy in TCRdb shows in-frame clones only, minus some. The sample has about 33,000 clones, 78% seen once. The TCR comes from a human donor with basal cell carcinoma. Source: PBMCs, taken before anti-PD-1 treatment.

CDR3 region: CASRPGQGQTGSGANVLTF. CDR3 DNA: TGTGCCAGCAGACCGGGACAGGGCCAAACAGGCAGTGGGGCCAACGTCCTGACTTTC. The chain has TRBV28 and TRBJ2-6; 9 bases align to TRBD1. The CDR3 loop spans 19 amino acids. Germline CDR1 reads MDHEN; CDR2 reads SYDVKM. The junction had 15 bases not matched to a gene; V was cut back by 6 bases and J by 3 bases.